Reported below is one T cell receptor (beta chain). Its antigen is as yet unknown. Both 60 Vbeta primers and 13 Jbeta primers went into the PCR. The protocol was immunoSEQ multiplex PCR, while the TCRdb copy is restricted to in-frame clones and leaves out a portion. This sample has some 180,000 clones, with about four fifths found just once. The data stem from a study of cytomegalovirus exposure and HLA in healthy donors. Study outcomes and limitations: A later analysis showed HLA-associated TCR beta chains outstripping equally common others in clonal expansion.

Trimming removed 1 base at V and 11 bases at J, with 17 bases between. The CDR3 runs to 14 residues. The V gene's germline CDR1 is SGHAT and CDR2 FQNNGV. The chain uses TRBV11-2 and TRBJ1-1; the D gene is possibly TRBD1 (6 bases). The sequencing input was PBMCs. The receptor was derived from a man aged 40-55 years in good health and CMV-seropositive. CDR3 residues: CASSLGQGLERAFF. The CDR3 DNA reads as TGTGCCAGCAGCTTAGGCCAGGGGTTAGAAAGGGCTTTCTTT.